The 6 T cell receptor beta chains in this list originate from one sample, sequenced in a study of early T cells in non-severe SARS-CoV-2 infection. Using its own MiXCR run on the 5' RACE reads, TCRdb lists one record per CDR3 protein. The data contain 66,000 or so distinct CDR3 sequences, approximately 11% of them singletons. The sample consisted of whole blood. Every receptor here comes from an adult who was a healthcare worker with PCR-confirmed SARS-CoV-2 infection or an uninfected control (not recorded which).

This clonotype has just a few counts. One junction end disagrees with the germline gene, perhaps due to a read error. The chain employs TRBV6-1 and TRBJ2-1; D is perhaps TRBD2 (5 bases). This CDR3 has 19 residues. Germline V CDR1 and CDR2: MNHNS, SASEGT. CDR3 coding DNA: TGTGCCAGCGGTGAATGGGCGATGGAGGCCCTGAACATGGGGAATGAGCAGTTCTTC. It is translated as CASGEWAMEALNMGNEQFF.

CDR3 region: CAWSAYNEQFF. CDR3 nucleotide sequence: TGTGCCTGGAGTGCGTACAATGAGCAGTTCTTC. V is TRBV30 and J is TRBJ2-1, with no clear D. The CDR3 is 11 residues long. Trimming left V 1 base short and J 4 bases short, with 2 bases between. CDR1 GTSNPN and CDR2 SVGIG come from the germline V gene (reference sequence).

The sample holds many counts of this clonotype. The V gene is TRBV12-3 or TRBV12-4, the J gene TRBJ2-5; 7 nucleotides align to TRBD1. The CDR3 totals 14 residues. The V gene end was trimmed by 3 bases and the J gene end by 9 bases; junction bases not matched to a gene: 10. The CDR3 reads CASSLDRMVGAQYF. CDR3 DNA sequence: TGTGCCAGCAGTTTGGACAGGATGGTAGGGGCCCAGTACTTC.

At least ten counts were recorded for this clonotype. The chain couples TRBV6-5 to TRBJ2-7; D possibly corresponds to TRBD1 (6 bases). CDR1 and CDR2 from the germline V gene are MNHEY and SVGAGI. Trimming took off 2 bases at V and 0 bases at J, with 14 bases between the two ends. The CDR3 covers 16 residues. CDR3 residues: CASSYKRQAYSYEQYF. In DNA form, the CDR3 reads TGTGCCAGCAGTTACAAAAGACAGGCCTACTCCTACGAGCAGTACTTC.

V gene TRBV12-3 or TRBV12-4 combines with J gene TRBJ2-1; TRBD1 is a possible D gene (6 bases). The ends were cut back, 5 bases at V and 5 bases at J, with 13 bases in the middle. The CDR3 consists of 14 residues. The DNA for the CDR3 is TGTGCCAGCAGTGCCTGGGACACCGACAATGAGCAGTTCTTC. Its protein product is CASSAWDTDNEQFF.

This clonotype is medium-sized (0.01 to 0.1%). This chain uses TRBV7-9 with TRBJ2-1; unclear D gene. V lost 4 bases to trimming and J lost 5 bases, with 15 bases between them. This CDR3 region has 15 residues. CDR1 and CDR2 from the germline V gene are SEHNR and FQNEAQ (reference sequence). CDR3 residues: CASSYELSDHNEQFF. CDR3 DNA: TGTGCCAGCAGCTATGAACTCTCCGACCACAATGAGCAGTTCTTC.